This entry lists 2 T cell receptor beta chains sequenced from one sample in a study of T cell responses to AZD1222 COVID-19 vaccine. Data came from immunoSEQ multiplex PCR; TCRdb stores just in-frame clones and leaves some out. The table has 95,000 to 100,000 clones, about 90% seen once. The material was peripheral blood, obtained 28 days after the second AZD1222 dose. The receptors derive from an adult who received the AZD1222 COVID-19 vaccine.

The chain has TRBV29-1 and TRBJ1-5; unclear D gene. Trimming left V 7 bases short and J 2 bases short, with 12 bases between. The length of the CDR3 is 13 residues. The germline CDR1 and CDR2 sequences are SQVTM and ANQGSEA. Here the CDR3 DNA reads TGCAGCGCTTCAATAGAAGGCAATCAGCCCCAGCATTTT. Amino acid sequence: CSASIEGNQPQHF.

This clone came up once. The chain employs TRBV30 and TRBJ1-1; D gene uncertain. Germline loops: CDR1 GTSNPN, CDR2 SVGIG (reference sequence). This CDR3 spans 14 amino acids. The V end lost 4 bases, the J end lost 0 bases, and 12 bases lay between the germline ends. CDR3 region: CAWKVAGMNTEAFF. CDR3 bases: TGTGCCTGGAAGGTGGCGGGTATGAACACTGAAGCTTTCTTT.